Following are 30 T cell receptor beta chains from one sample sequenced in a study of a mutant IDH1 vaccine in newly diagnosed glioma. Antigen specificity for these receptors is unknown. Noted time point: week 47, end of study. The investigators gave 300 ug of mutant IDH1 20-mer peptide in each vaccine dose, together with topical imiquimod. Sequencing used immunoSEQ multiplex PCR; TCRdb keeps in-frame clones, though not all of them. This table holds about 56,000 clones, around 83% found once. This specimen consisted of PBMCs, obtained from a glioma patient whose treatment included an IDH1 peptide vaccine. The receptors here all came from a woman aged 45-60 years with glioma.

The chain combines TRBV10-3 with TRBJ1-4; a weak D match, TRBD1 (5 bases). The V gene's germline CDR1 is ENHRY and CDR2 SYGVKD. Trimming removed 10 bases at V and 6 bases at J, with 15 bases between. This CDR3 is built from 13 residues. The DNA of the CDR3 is TGTGCCACCTCCGGGGGGGGGTATGAAAAACTGTTTTTT. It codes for CATSGGGYEKLFF.

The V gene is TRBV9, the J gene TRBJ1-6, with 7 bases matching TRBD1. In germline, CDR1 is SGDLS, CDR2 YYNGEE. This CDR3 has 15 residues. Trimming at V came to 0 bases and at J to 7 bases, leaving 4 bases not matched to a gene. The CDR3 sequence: CASSVVGTANSPLHF. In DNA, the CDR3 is TGTGCCAGCAGCGTAGTAGGGACAGCAAATTCACCCCTCCACTTT.

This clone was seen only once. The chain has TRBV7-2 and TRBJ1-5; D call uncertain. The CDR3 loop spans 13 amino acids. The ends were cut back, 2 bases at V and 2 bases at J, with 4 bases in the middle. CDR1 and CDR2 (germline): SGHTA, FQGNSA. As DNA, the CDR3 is TGTGCCAGCAGCTTACGGGGCAATCAGCCCCAGCATTTT. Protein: CASSLRGNQPQHF.

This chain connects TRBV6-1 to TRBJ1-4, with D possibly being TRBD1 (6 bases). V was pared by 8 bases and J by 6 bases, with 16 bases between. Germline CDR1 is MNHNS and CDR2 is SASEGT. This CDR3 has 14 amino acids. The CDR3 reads CASAYRDNYEKLFF. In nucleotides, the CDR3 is TGTGCCAGCGCATACCGGGACAATTATGAAAAACTGTTTTTT.

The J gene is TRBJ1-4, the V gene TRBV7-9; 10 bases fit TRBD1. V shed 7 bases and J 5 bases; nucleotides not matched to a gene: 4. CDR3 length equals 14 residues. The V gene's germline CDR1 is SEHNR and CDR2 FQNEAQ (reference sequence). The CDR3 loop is CASTPDRGNEKLFF. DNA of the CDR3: TGTGCCAGCACCCCGGACAGGGGGAATGAAAAACTGTTTTTT.

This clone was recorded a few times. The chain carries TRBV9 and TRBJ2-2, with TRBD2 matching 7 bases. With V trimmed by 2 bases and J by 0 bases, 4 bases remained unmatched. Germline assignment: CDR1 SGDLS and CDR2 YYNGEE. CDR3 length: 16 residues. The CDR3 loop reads CASSVGGTANTGELFF. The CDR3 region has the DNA TGTGCCAGCAGCGTGGGGGGGACTGCGAACACCGGGGAGCTGTTTTTT.

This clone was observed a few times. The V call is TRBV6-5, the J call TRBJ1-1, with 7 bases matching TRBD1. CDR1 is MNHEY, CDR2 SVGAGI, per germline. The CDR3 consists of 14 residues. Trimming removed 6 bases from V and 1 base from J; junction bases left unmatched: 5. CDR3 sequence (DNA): TGTGCCAGCAGGATTACAGGGGCGAACACTGAAGCTTTCTTT. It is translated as CASRITGANTEAFF.

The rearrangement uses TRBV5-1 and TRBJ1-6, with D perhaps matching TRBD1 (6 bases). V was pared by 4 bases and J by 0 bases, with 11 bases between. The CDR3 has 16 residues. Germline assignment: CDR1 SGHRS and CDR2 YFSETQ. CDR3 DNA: TGCGCCAGCAGCGTAACAGGGAGCTCCTATAATTCACCCCTCCACTTT. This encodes CASSVTGSSYNSPLHF.

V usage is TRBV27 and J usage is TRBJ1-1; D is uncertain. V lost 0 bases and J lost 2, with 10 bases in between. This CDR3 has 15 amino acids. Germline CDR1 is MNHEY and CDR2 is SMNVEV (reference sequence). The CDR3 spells CASSLSSADNTEAFF. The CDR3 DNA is TGTGCCAGCAGTTTATCGTCGGCAGATAACACTGAAGCTTTCTTT.

The DNA of the CDR3 is TGTGCCAGCAGCCCTGGGACGGTATCCTACGAGCAGTACTTC. The encoded protein is CASSPGTVSYEQYF. The chain employs TRBV7-8 and TRBJ2-7; either TRBD1 or TRBD2 may supply D (5 bases each). From germline, CDR1 is SGHVS and CDR2 FQNEAQ. This CDR3 is 14 amino acids long. V lost 5 bases, J lost 1 base, and 12 bases lay in between. Variable domain in full (rest from reference TRBV7-8 and TRBJ2-7): GAGVSQSPRYKVAKRGQDVALRCDPISGHVSLFWYQQALGQGPEFLTYFQNEAQLDKSGLPSDRFFAERPEGSVSTLKIQRTQQEDSAVYLCASSPGTVSYEQYFGPGTRLTVT.

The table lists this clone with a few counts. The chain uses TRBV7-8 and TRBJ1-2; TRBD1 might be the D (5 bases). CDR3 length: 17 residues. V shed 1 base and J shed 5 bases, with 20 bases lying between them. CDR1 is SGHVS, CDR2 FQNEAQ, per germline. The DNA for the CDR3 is TGTGCCAGCAGCTTAGGGCTGGGGCTCCTCAATTATTATGGCTACACCTTC. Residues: CASSLGLGLLNYYGYTF.

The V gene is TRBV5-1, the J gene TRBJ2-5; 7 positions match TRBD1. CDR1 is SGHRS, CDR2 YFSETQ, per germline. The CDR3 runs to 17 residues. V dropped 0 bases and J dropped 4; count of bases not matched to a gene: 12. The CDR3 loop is CASSLEPGTDIRETQYF. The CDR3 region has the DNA TGCGCCAGCAGCTTGGAACCCGGGACAGATATTCGAGAGACCCAGTACTTC.

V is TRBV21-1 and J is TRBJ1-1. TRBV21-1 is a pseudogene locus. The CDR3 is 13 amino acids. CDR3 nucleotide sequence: TGTGCCAGCAGCAAAGGATTGGGGGACGAAGCTTTCTTT. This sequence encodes CASSKGLGDEAFF.

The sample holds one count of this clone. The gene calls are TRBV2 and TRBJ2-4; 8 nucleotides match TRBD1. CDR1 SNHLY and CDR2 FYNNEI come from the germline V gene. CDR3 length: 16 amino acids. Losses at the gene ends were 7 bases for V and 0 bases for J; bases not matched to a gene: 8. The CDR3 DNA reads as TGTGCCAGCACAGGGGGCTTGGGGCTAGCCAAAAACATTCAGTACTTC. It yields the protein CASTGGLGLAKNIQYF.

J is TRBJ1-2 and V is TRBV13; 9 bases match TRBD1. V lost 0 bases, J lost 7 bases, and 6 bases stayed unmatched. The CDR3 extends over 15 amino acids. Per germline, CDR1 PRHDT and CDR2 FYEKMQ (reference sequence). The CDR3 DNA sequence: TGTGCCAGCAGCTTAGGGGGACAGGGAAGAAGTGGCTACACCTTC. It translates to CASSLGGQGRSGYTF.

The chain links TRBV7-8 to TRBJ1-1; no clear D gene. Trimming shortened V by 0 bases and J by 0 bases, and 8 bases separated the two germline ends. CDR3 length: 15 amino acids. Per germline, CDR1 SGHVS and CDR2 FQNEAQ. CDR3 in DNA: TGTGCCAGCAGCTTAGCAGGCAGCCTGAACACTGAAGCTTTCTTT. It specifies CASSLAGSLNTEAFF.

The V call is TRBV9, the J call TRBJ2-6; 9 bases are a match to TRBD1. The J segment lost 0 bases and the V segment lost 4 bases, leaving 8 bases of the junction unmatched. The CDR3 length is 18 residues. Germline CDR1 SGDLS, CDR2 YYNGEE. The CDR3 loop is CASSPSGTGRSGANVLTF. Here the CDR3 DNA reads TGTGCCAGCAGCCCTTCCGGGACAGGGCGCTCTGGGGCCAACGTCCTGACTTTC.

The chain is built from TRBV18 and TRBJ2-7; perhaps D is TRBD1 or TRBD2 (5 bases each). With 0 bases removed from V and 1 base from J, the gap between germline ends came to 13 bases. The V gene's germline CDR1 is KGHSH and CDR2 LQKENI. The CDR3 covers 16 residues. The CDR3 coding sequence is TGTGCCAGCTCACCACCGGGAAGACAGCGGTCCTACGAGCAGTACTTC. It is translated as CASSPPGRQRSYEQYF.

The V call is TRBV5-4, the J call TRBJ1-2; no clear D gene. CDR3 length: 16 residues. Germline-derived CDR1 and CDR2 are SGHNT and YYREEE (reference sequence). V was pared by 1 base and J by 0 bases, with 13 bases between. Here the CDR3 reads CASSLNGGLPNYGYTF. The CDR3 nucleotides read TGTGCCAGCAGCTTGAATGGAGGCCTCCCTAACTATGGCTACACCTTC.

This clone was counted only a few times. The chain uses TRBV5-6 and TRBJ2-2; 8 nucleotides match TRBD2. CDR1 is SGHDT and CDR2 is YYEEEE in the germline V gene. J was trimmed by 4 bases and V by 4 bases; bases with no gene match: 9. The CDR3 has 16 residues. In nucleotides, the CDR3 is TGTGCCAGCAGCCTACTAGCGGACGGACCCACCGGGGAGCTGTTTTTT. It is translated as CASSLLADGPTGELFF.

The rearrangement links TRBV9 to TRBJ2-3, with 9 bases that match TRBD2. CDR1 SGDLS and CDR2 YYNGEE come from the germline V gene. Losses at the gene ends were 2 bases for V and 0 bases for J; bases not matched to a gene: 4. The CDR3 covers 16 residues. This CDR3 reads CASSVRTSASTDTQYF. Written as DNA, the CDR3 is TGTGCCAGCAGCGTCCGGACTAGCGCAAGCACAGATACGCAGTATTTT. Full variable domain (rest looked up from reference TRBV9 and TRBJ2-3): DSGVTQTPKHLITATGQRVTLRCSPRSGDLSVYWYQQSLDQGLQFLIQYYNGEERAKGNILERFSAQQFPDLHSELNLSSLELGDSALYFCASSVRTSASTDTQYFGPGTRLTVL.

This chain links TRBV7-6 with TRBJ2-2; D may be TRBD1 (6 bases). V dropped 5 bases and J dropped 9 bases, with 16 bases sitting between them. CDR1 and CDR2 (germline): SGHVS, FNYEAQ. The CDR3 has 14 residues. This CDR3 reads CASSPRGRGRELFF. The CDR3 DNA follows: TGTGCCAGCAGCCCAAGGGGGAGAGGCCGGGAGCTGTTTTTT.

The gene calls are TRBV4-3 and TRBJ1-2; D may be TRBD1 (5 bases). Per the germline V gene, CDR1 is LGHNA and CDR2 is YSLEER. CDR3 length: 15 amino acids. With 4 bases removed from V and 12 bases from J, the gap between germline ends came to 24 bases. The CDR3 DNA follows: TGCGCCAGCAGCCTCCTGGCGGGGGAGGCCCTTTCTCACACCTTC. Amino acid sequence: CASSLLAGEALSHTF.

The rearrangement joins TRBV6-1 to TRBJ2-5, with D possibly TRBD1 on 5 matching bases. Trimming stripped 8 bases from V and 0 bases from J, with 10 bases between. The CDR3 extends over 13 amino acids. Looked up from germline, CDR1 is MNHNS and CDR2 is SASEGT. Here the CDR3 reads CASAQVYQETQYF. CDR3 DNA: TGTGCCAGCGCACAGGTGTACCAAGAGACCCAGTACTTC.

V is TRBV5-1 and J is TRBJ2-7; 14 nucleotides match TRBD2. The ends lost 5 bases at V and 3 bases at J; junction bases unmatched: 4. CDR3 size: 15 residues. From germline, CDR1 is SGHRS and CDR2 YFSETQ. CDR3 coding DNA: TGCGCCAGCAGGGAAGGGACTAGCGGGAGCTACGAGCAGTACTTC. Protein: CASREGTSGSYEQYF. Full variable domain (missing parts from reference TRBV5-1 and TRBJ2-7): KAGVTQTPRYLIKTRGQQVTLSCSPISGHRSVSWYQQTPGQGLQFLFEYFSETQRNKGNFPGRFSGRQFSNSRSEMNVSTLELGDSALYLCASREGTSGSYEQYFGPGTRLTVT.

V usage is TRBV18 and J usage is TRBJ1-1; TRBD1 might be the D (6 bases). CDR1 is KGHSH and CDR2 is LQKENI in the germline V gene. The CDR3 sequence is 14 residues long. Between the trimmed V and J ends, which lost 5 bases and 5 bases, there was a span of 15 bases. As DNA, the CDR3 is TGTGCCAGCTCAATACAGGGATACAAGACTGAAGCTTTCTTT. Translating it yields CASSIQGYKTEAFF.

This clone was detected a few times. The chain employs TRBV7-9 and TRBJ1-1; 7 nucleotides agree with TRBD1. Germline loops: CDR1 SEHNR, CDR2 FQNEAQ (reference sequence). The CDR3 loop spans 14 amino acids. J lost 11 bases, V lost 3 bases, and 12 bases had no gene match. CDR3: CASSFSTGERDAFF. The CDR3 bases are TGTGCCAGCAGCTTCTCAACAGGGGAGAGGGATGCTTTCTTT.

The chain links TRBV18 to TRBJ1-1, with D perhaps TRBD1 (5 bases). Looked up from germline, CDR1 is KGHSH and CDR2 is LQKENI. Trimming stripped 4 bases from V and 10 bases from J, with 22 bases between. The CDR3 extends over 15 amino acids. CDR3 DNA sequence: TGTGCCAGCTCACAATTACCGGGACCCACCGAGGGAGCTTTCTTT. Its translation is CASSQLPGPTEGAFF. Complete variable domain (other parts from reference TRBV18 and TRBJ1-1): NAGVMQNPRHLVRRRGQEARLRCSPMKGHSHVYWYRQLPEEGLKFMVYLQKENIIDESGMPKERFSAEFPKEGPSILRIQQVVRGDSAAYFCASSQLPGPTEGAFFGQGTRLTVV.

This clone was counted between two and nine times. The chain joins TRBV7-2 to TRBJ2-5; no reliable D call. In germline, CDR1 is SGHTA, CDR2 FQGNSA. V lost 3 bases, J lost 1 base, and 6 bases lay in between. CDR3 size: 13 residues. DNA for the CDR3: TGTGCCAGCAGCTTGGGCGCCCAAGAGACCCAGTACTTC. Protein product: CASSLGAQETQYF.

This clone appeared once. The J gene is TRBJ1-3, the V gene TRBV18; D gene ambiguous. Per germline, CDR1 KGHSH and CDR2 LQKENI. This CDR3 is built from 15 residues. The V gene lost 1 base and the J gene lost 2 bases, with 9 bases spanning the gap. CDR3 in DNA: TGTGCCAGCTCACCACTTGTGGATACTGGAAACACCATATATTTT. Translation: CASSPLVDTGNTIYF.